This TCR beta chain was captured in a study of blood T cell repertoires in COVID-19. For the study at large: Acute and convalescent COVID-19 samples came from the United States, Italy and Spain. PBMCs, B-cell-depleted T cells, or T cells provided the cDNA or gDNA that made up the material.

Authors' methods: Counts of nucleated cells, estimated from reference gene primer amplification, were obtained. Libraries were prepared by immunoSEQ multiplex PCR; TCRdb keeps only in-frame clonotypes and omits some of them. The DNA was the basis for D and trimming; V, J and clone size are from that table. Of approximately 120,000 clones listed, 85% to 90% were seen once; the top ten hold approximately 6.6%. This CDR3 comprises 12 residues. Trimming removed 7 bases at V and 3 bases at J, with 9 bases between. The source material was peripheral blood. The chain has TRBV12-3 or TRBV12-4 and TRBJ1-1; D perhaps matches TRBD1 (5 bases). This TCR came from a man at least 80 years old with active or convalescent COVID-19. For the CDR3, the DNA is TGTGCCAGCAAAGTCAGGGACACTGAAGCTTTCTTT. Encoded protein: CASKVRDTEAFF.